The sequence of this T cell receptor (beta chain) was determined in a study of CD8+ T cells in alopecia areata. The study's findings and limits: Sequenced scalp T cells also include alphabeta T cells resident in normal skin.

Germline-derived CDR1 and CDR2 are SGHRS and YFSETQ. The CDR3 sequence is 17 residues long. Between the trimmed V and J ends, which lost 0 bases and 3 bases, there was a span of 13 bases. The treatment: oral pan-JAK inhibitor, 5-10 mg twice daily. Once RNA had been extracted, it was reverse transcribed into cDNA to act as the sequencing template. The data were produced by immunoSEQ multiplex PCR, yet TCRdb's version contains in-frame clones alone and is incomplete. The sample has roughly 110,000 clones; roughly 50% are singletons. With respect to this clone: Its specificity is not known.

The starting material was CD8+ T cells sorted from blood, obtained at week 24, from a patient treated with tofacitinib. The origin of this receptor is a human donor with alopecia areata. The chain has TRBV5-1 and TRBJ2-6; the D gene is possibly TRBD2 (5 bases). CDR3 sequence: CASSLDGVRGGANVLTF. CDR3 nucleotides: TGCGCCAGCAGCTTGGACGGGGTGCGAGGTGGGGCCAACGTCCTGACTTTC.